Listed here are 18 T cell receptor beta chains from one sample, sequenced in a study of T-cell memory formation after mild COVID-19. TCRdb re-analysed the 5' RACE reads in MiXCR, keeping a single row per CDR3 protein. The top ten clones hold approximately 12% of a sample with 450,000 or so distinct CDR3 sequences, 20% to 25% of them seen once. Sequenced material: PBMCs or a T cell subset sorted from them (not recorded which). Receptors were obtained from an adult woman who had mild COVID-19 (a few samples of this study predate the infection). Cell type and time point are not known.

The rearrangement joins TRBV12-3 or TRBV12-4 to TRBJ2-2, with 10 nucleotides matching TRBD1. This CDR3 contains 15 residues. The ends lost 6 bases at V and 7 bases at J; junction bases unmatched: 8. The CDR3 region has the DNA TGTGCCAGCAGCTTAAGGACAGGGGGTGGCGGGGAGCTGTTTTTT. Its translation: CASSLRTGGGGELFF.

This clonotype was found a few times. The chain carries TRBV5-5 and TRBJ2-3; no reliable D call. This CDR3 spans 13 amino acids. In germline, CDR1 is SGHKS, CDR2 YYEKEE (reference sequence). Trimming removed 4 bases at V and 4 bases at J, with 10 bases between. This chain's CDR3 is CASSTRPADTQYF. CDR3 DNA sequence: TGTGCCAGCAGCACCCGGCCCGCAGATACGCAGTATTTT. Looking up the rest from reference TRBV5-5 and TRBJ2-3 gives the full variable domain: DAGVTQSPTHLIKTRGQQVTLRCSPISGHKSVSWYQQVLGQGPQFIFQYYEKEERGRGNFPDRFSARQFPNYSSELNVNALLLGDSALYLCASSTRPADTQYFGPGTRLTVL.

This chain uses TRBV3-1 with TRBJ1-1; tentative D call: TRBD1 (5 bases). The V end lost 5 bases, the J end lost 11 bases, and 21 bases lay between the germline ends. Germline CDR1 reads LGHDT; CDR2 reads YNNKEL (reference sequence). This CDR3 spans 14 amino acids. CDR3 in amino acids: CASSSDGAAVEAFF. In DNA form, the CDR3 reads TGTGCCAGCAGCAGCGACGGGGCGGCCGTTGAGGCTTTCTTT.

In its sample, this clonotype was seen a few times. V is TRBV12-3 or TRBV12-4 and J is TRBJ2-5; D possibly corresponds to TRBD2 (5 bases). CDR3 length: 14 residues. Between the trimmed V and J ends, which lost 10 bases and 5 bases, there was a span of 20 bases. The DNA of the CDR3 is TGTGCCACCGCCCGGGATTCCGGTTGGGAGACCCAGTACTTC. It encodes CATARDSGWETQYF.

The sample holds a few counts of this clonotype. The chain is built from TRBV4-1 and TRBJ2-2; D tentatively reads TRBD1 or TRBD2 (5 bases each). Trimming pared 1 base from V and 3 bases from J, leaving 27 bases between. The CDR3 spans 21 residues. CDR1 is MGHRA, CDR2 YSYEKL, per germline. The CDR3 region has the DNA TGCGCCAGCAGCCAAGTACTCCCCCGAGGGCTACAGGATCACCACACCGGGGAGCTGTTTTTT. This codes for CASSQVLPRGLQDHHTGELFF.

This clonotype was observed a few times. V usage is TRBV20-1 and J usage is TRBJ1-3; D gene ambiguous. The germline V and J ends were trimmed by 4 bases and 0 bases, with 16 bases remaining between them. This CDR3 comprises 16 residues. Germline V gene sequence: CDR1 DFQATT, CDR2 SNEGSKA (reference sequence). The CDR3 DNA reads TGCAGTGCTATTTCTGGGAAGGGTGCCTCTGGAAACACCATATATTTT. Translation gives CSAISGKGASGNTIYF.

This clonotype appeared a few times. V is TRBV25-1 and J is TRBJ1-1; D gene ambiguous. Trimming cost V 1 base and J 4 bases, with 4 bases left between them. Germline V CDR1 and CDR2: MGHDK, SYGVNS. The CDR3 spans 12 residues. This CDR3 reads CASSELGTEAFF. The CDR3 coding sequence is TGTGCCAGCAGTGAATTGGGCACTGAAGCTTTCTTT.

This sequence joins TRBV7-8 and TRBJ2-5, with a tentative D call TRBD2 (6 bases). The CDR3 is made up of 15 amino acids. Trimming stripped 5 bases from V and 0 bases from J, with 13 bases between. Looked up from germline, CDR1 is SGHVS and CDR2 is FQNEAQ. In DNA, the CDR3 is TGTGCCAGCAGCCCCGGTAGCGGCCACCAAGAGACCCAGTACTTC. This codes for CASSPGSGHQETQYF. Based on the CDR3 plus reference TRBV7-8 and TRBJ2-5, the full variable domain is GAGVSQSPRYKVAKRGQDVALRCDPISGHVSLFWYQQALGQGPEFLTYFQNEAQLDKSGLPSDRFFAERPEGSVSTLKIQRTQQEDSAVYLCASSPGSGHQETQYFGPGTRLLVL.

This chain connects TRBV27 to TRBJ1-2; TRBD1 matches at 7 bases. This CDR3 spans 16 amino acids. Germline CDR1 is MNHEY and CDR2 is SMNVEV (reference sequence). V gave up 1 base and J gave up 2 bases; unmatched junction bases: 7. CDR3 DNA sequence: TGTGCCAGCAGTTTATTTAGCGGGACAGTAAACTATGGCTACACCTTC. This translates into CASSLFSGTVNYGYTF.

The genes are TRBV7-9 and TRBJ2-1; 9 bases line up with TRBD2. The V segment lost 3 bases and the J segment 8 bases; nucleotides outside the gene matches: 5. The CDR3 runs to 14 residues. Germline assignment: CDR1 SEHNR and CDR2 FQNEAQ (reference sequence). The CDR3 nucleotides are TGTGCCAGCAGCTTCCCTAGCGGGGTCTATGAGCAGTTCTTC. As protein: CASSFPSGVYEQFF.

The V and J genes are TRBV2 and TRBJ1-2, with D possibly TRBD1 on 5 matching bases. Trimming cost V 6 bases and J 5 bases, with 22 bases left between them. Germline loops: CDR1 SNHLY, CDR2 FYNNEI. This CDR3 is built from 16 residues. CDR3 protein: CASRSGWGTEHYGYTF. CDR3 coding DNA: TGTGCCAGCAGGAGCGGCTGGGGGACGGAACATTATGGCTACACCTTC.

The DNA of the CDR3 is TGCAGTGCCAGTCAGGGGTTCGATGGCTACACCTTC. As protein: CSASQGFDGYTF. This sequence joins TRBV20-1 and TRBJ1-2, with D possibly TRBD1 on 6 matching bases. With 6 bases removed from V and 6 bases from J, the gap between germline ends came to 14 bases. CDR1 DFQATT and CDR2 SNEGSKA come from the germline V gene (reference sequence). This CDR3 spans 12 amino acids.

This clonotype was detected a few times. The chain recombines TRBV6-5 with TRBJ2-7; the match to TRBD1 covers 8 bases. Germline values: CDR1 MNHEY, CDR2 SVGAGI. This CDR3 comprises 14 residues. The trim removed 6 bases at V and 9 bases at J, leaving 13 bases unmatched. CDR3 loop: CASSSGTGTRRQYF. CDR3 DNA: TGTGCCAGCAGCTCCGGGACAGGCACCAGGAGGCAGTACTTC.

This chain links TRBV4-3 with TRBJ2-1; D not certain. CDR1 is LGHNA, CDR2 YSLEER, per germline. The CDR3 has 16 amino acids. V lost 4 bases to trimming and J lost 6 bases, with 19 bases between them. The DNA for the CDR3 is TGCGCCAGCAGCCCCCATGGTGGCGGAGCCTTCAATGAGCAGTTCTTC. It codes for CASSPHGGGAFNEQFF.

V gene TRBV12-3 or TRBV12-4 combines with J gene TRBJ1-2; 7 bases fit TRBD1. V shed 4 bases and J 5 bases; nucleotides not matched to a gene: 7. The CDR3 has 14 amino acids. CDR3 in DNA: TGTGCCAGCAGTTCTCGGACAGGACCTTATGGCTACACCTTC. The encoded protein is CASSSRTGPYGYTF.

This clonotype was counted between two and nine times. The CDR3 DNA reads as TGTGCCACCAGTGACCCCGGGACAGGGGGCTACAATGAGCAGTTCTTC. It specifies CATSDPGTGGYNEQFF. V gene TRBV24-1 combines with J gene TRBJ2-1; 11 bases are a match to TRBD1. Trimming removed 4 bases from V and 3 bases from J; junction bases left unmatched: 4. This CDR3 has 16 residues. Per the germline V gene, CDR1 is KGHDR and CDR2 is SFDVKD.

This rearrangement joins TRBV28 to TRBJ2-5, with D possibly being TRBD1 or TRBD2 (6 bases each). Trimming left V 7 bases short and J 7 bases short, with 16 bases between. Germline-derived CDR1 and CDR2 are MDHEN and SYDVKM. This CDR3 spans 13 amino acids. The CDR3 sequence: CASIRGPRGTQYF. The CDR3 bases are TGTGCCAGCATACGGGGGCCTCGGGGGACCCAGTACTTC.

This clonotype appeared a few times. The V and J genes are TRBV4-1 and TRBJ1-1; D ambiguous. Germline V gene sequence: CDR1 MGHRA, CDR2 YSYEKL. Trimming shortened V by 0 bases and J by 3 bases, and 11 bases separated the two germline ends. The CDR3 loop spans 15 amino acids. CDR3 sequence reads: CASSQEFSGYTEAFF. The CDR3, as DNA: TGCGCCAGCAGCCAAGAGTTCTCGGGCTACACTGAAGCTTTCTTT.